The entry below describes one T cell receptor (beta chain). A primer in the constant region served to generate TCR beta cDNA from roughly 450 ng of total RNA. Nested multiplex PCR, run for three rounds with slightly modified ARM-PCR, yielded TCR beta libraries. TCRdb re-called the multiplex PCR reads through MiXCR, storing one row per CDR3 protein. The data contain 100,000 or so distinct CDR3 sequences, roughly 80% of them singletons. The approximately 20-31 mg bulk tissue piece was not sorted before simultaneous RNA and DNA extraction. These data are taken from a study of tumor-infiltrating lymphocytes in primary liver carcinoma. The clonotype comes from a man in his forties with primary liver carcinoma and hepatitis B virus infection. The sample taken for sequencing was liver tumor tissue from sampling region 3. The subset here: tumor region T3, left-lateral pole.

CDR3 nucleotide sequence: TGTGCCAGCAGCTTAGATAGCGGGAGCGGAACCGGGGAGCTGTTTTTT. It translates to CASSLDSGSGTGELFF. The chain carries TRBV7-2 and TRBJ2-2, with 9 bases aligning to TRBD2. The CDR3 consists of 16 residues. Germline V gene sequence: CDR1 SGHTA, CDR2 FQGNSA. Losses at the gene ends were 1 base for V and 5 bases for J; bases not matched to a gene: 5.